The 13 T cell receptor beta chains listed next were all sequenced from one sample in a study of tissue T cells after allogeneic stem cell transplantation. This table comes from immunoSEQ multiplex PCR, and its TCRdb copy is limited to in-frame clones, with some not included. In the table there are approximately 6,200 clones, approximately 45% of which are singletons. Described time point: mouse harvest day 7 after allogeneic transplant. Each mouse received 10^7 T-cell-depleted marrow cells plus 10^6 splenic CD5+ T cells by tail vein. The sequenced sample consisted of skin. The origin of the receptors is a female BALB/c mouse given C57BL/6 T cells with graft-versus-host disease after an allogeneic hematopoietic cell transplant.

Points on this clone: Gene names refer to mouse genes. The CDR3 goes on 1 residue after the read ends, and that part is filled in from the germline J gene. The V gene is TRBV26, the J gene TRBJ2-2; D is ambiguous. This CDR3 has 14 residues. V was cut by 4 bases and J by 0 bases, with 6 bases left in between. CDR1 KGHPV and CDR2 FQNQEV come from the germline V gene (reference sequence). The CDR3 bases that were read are TGTGCCAGCAGTCGTACAGCAAACACCGGGCAGCTCTAC. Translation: CASSRTANTGQLY. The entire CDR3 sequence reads CASSRTANTGQLYF.

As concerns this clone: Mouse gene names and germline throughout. CDR3 bases read: TGTGCCAGCACCAGACTGGGGGGGTCCTTTGCTGAGCAGTTC. Amino acids: CASTRLGGSFAEQF. The entire CDR3 protein is CASTRLGGSFAEQFF. This chain connects TRBV19 to TRBJ2-1, with 11 bases matching TRBD2. The read is 1 residue too short to cover the CDR3 end, so that end is filled in from the germline J gene. Germline CDR1 and CDR2: FNHDT and SITEND (reference sequence). The CDR3 runs to 15 residues. V gave up 6 bases and J gave up 6 bases; unmatched junction bases: 8.

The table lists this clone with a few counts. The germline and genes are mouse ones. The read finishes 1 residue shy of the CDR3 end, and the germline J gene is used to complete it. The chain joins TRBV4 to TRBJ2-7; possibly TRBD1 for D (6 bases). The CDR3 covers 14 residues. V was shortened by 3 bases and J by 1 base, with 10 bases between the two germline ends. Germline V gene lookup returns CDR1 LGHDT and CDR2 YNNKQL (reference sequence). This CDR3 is CASSYGRGSYEQYF. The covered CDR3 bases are TGTGCCAGCAGCTACGGCAGGGGATCCTATGAACAGTAC.

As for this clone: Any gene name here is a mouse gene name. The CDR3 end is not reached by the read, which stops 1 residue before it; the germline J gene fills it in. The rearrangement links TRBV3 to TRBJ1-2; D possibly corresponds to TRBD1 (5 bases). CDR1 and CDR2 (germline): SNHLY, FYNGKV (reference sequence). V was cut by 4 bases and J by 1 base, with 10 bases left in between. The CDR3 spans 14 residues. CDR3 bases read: TGTGCCAGCAGCTCCCGACAGAAAAACTCCGACTACACC. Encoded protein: CASSSRQKNSDYT. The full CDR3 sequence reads CASSSRQKNSDYTF.

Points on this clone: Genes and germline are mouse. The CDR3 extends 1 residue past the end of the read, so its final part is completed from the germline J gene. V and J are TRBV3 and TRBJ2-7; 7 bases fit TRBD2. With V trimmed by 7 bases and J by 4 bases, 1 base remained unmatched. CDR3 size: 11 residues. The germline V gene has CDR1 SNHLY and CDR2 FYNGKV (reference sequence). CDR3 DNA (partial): TGTGCCAGCAAACTGGGGTATGAACAGTAC. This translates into CASKLGYEQY. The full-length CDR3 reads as CASKLGYEQYF.

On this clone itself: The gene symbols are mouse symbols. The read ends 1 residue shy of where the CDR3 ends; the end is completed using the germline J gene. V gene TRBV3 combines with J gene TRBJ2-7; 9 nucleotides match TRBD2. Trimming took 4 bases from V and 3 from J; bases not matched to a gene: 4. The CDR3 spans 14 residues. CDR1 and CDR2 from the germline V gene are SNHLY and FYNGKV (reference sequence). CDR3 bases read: TGTGCCAGCAGCTCCCGACTGGGGGTCTATGAACAGTAC. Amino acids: CASSSRLGVYEQY. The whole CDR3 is CASSSRLGVYEQYF.

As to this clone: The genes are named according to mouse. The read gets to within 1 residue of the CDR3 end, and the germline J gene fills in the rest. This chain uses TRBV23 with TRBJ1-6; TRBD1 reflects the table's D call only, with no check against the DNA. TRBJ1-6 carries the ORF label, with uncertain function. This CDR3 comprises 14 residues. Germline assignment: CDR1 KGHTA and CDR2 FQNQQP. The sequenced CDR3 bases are TGCTCCAGCAGTCAATCGATAGGGGATTCGCCCCTCTAC. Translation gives CSSSQSIGDSPLY. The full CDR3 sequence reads CSSSQSIGDSPLYF.

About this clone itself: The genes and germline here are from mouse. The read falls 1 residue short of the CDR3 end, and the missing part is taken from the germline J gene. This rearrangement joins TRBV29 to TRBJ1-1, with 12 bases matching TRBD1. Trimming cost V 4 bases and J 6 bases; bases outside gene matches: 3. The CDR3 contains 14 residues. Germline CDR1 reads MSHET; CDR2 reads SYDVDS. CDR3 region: CASSSGQGAAEVFF. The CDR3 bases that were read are TGTGCTAGCAGTTCGGGACAGGGGGCTGCAGAAGTCTTC.

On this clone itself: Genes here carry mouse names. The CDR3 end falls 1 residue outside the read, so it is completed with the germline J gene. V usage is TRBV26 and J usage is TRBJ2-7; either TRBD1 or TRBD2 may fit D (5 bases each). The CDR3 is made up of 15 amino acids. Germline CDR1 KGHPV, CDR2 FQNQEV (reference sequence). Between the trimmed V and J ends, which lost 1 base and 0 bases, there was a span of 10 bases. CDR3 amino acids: CASSLYGASSYEQYF. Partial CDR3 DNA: TGTGCCAGCAGTCTGTACGGGGCCAGCTCCTATGAACAGTAC. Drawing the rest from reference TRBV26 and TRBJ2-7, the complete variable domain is NSKVIQTPRYLVKGQGQKAKMRCIPEKGHPVVFWYQQNKNNEFKFLINFQNQEVLQQIDMTEKRFSAECPSNSPCSLEIQSSEAGDSALYLCASSLYGASSYEQYFGPGTRLTVL.

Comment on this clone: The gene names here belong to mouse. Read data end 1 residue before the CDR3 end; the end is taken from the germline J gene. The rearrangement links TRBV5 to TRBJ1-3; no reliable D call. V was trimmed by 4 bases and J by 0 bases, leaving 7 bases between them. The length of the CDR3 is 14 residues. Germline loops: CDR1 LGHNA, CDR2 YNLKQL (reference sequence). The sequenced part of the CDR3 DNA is TGTGCCAGCAGCCCCCAAAATTCTGGAAATACGCTCTAT. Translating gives CASSPQNSGNTLY. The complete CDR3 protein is CASSPQNSGNTLYF.

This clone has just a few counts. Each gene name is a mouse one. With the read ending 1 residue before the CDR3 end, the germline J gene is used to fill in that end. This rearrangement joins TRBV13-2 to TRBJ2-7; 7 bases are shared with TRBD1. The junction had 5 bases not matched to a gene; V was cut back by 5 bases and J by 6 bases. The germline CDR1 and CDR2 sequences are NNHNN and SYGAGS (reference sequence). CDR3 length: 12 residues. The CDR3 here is CASGVDRAEQYF. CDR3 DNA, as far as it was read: TGTGCCAGCGGCGTTGACAGGGCTGAACAGTAC.

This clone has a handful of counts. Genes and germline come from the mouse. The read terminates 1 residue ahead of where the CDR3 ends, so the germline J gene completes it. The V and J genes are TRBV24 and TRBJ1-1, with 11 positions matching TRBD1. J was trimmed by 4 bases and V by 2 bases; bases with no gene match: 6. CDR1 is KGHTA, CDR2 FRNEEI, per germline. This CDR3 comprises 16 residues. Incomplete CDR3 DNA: TGTGCCAGCAGTCTGCCCCCCGGGACAGGGGGCACAGAAGTCTTC. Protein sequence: CASSLPPGTGGTEVF. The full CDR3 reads CASSLPPGTGGTEVFF.

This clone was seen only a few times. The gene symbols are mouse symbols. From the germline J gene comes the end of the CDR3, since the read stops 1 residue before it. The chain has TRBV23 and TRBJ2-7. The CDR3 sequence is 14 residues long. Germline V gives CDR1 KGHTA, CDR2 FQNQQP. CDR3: CSSSQSWGHYEQYF. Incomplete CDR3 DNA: TGCTCCAGCAGTCAATCATGGGGGCACTATGAACAGTAC.